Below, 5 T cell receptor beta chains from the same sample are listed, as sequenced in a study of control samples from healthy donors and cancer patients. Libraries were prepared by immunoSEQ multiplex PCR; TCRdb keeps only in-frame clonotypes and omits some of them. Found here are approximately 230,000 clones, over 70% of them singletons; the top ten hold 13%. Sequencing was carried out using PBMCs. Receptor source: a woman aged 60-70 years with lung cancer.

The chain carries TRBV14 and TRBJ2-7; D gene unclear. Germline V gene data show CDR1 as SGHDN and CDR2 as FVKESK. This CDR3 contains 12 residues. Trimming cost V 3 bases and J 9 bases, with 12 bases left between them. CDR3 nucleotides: TGTGCCAGCAGCCACCGGCGATTGCGGCAGTACTTC. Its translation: CASSHRRLRQYF.

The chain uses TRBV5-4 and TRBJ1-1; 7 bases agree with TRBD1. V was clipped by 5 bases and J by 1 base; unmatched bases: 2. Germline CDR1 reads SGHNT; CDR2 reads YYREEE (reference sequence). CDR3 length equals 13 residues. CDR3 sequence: CASRGDRNTEAFF. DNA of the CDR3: TGTGCCAGCAGGGGGGACAGGAACACTGAAGCTTTCTTT. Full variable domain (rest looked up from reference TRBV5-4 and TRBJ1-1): ETGVTQSPTHLIKTRGQQVTLRCSSQSGHNTVSWYQQALGQGPQFIFQYYREEENGRGNFPPRFSGLQFPNYSSELNVNALELDDSALYLCASRGDRNTEAFFGQGTRLTVV.

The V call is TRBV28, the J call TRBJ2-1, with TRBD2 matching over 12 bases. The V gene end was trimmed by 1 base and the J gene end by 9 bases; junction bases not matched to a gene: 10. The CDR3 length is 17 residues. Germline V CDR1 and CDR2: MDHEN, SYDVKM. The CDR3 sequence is CASSLYSGTSGSSEQFF. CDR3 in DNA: TGTGCCAGCAGTTTATACTCCGGGACTAGCGGGTCCTCTGAGCAGTTCTTC.

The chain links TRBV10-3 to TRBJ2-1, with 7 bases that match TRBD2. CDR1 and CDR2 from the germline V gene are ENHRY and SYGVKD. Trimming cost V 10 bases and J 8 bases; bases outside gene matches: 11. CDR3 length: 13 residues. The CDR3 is CATAFGGVDEQFF. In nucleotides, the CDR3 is TGTGCCACGGCGTTTGGGGGGGTTGATGAGCAGTTCTTC.

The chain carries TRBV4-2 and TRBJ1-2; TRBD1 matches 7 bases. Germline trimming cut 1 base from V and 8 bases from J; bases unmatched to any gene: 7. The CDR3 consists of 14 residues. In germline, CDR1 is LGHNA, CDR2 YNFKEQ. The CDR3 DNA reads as TGTGCCAGCAGCCAAGGACAGGGTGTCGGCGGCTACACCTTC. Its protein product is CASSQGQGVGGYTF.